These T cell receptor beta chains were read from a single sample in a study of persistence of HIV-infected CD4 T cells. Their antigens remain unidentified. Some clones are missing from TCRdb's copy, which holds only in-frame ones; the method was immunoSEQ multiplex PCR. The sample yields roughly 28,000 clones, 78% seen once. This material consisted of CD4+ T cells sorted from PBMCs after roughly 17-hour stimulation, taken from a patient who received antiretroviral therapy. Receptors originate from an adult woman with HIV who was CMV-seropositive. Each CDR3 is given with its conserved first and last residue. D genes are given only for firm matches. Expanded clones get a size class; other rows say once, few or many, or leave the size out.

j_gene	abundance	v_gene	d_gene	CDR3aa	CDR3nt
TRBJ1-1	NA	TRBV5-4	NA	CASSPPTGQGTEAFF	TGTGCCAGCAGCCCCCCCACAGGGCAAGGGACTGAAGCTTTCTTT
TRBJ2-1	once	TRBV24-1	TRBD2	CATSEPSGRVAYNEQFF	TGTGCCACCAGTGAGCCTTCGGGGAGGGTTGCTTACAATGAGCAGTTCTTC
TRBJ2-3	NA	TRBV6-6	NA	CASSWTNPSSTDTQYF	TGTGCCAGCAGTTGGACTAACCCCTCGAGCACAGATACGCAGTATTTT
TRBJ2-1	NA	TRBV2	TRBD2	CASSFSGVRNEQFF	TGTGCCAGCAGTTTTAGCGGGGTTCGAAATGAGCAGTTCTTC
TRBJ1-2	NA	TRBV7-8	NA	CASSPRRDGYTF	TGTGCCAGCAGCCCTAGGAGGGATGGCTACACCTTC
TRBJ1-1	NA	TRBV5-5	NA	CASSLEGLNTEAFF	TGTGCCAGCAGCTTGGAAGGTCTGAACACTGAAGCTTTCTTT
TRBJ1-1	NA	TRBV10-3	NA	CAISEGTDRAEAFF	TGTGCCATCAGTGAAGGAACTGACCGGGCCGAAGCTTTCTTT
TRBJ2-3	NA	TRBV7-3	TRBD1	CASSPISGGADTQYF	TGTGCCAGCAGCCCCATCTCAGGGGGAGCAGATACGCAGTATTTT
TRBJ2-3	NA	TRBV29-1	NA	CSSKRASTDTQYF	TGCAGCTCGAAGCGGGCTAGCACAGATACGCAGTATTTT
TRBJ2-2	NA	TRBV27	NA	CASSLYRAAGELFF	TGTGCCAGCAGTTTATACAGGGCGGCCGGGGAGCTGTTTTTT
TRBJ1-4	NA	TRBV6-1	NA	CASSEVWGRPNEKLFF	TGTGCCAGCAGTGAAGTCTGGGGGCGGCCTAATGAAAAACTGTTTTTT
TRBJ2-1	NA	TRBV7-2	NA	CASSPFVGLLVRNEQFF	TGTGCCAGCAGCCCCTTCGTGGGGCTCTTGGTGCGTAATGAGCAGTTCTTC
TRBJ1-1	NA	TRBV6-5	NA	CASGRGDTEAFF	TGTGCCAGCGGACGAGGGGACACTGAAGCTTTCTTT
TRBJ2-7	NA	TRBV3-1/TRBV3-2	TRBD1	CASSQSGGYEQYF	TGTGCCAGCAGCCAATCAGGGGGTTACGAGCAGTACTTC
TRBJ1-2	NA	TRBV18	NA	CASSPPGGYGYTF	TGTGCCAGCTCACCACCCGGGGGCTATGGCTACACCTTC
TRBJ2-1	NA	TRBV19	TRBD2	CASTVAGDHYNEQFF	TGTGCCAGTACTGTCGCGGGGGACCACTACAATGAGCAGTTCTTC
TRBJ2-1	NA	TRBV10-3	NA	CAISPGSSYNEQFF	TGTGCCATCAGCCCGGGGAGCTCCTACAATGAGCAGTTCTTC
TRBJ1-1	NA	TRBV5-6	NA	CASKTQGHGTEAFF	TGTGCCAGCAAGACACAGGGCCACGGAACTGAAGCTTTCTTT
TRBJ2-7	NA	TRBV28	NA	CASGGRHEQYF	TGTGCCAGCGGGGGGCGCCACGAGCAGTACTTC
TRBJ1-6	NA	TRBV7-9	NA	CASSSSGESPLHF	TGTGCCAGCAGCTCCTCTGGAGAATCACCCCTCCACTTT
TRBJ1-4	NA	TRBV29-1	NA	CSAQTGGEKLFF	TGCAGCGCCCAGACAGGAGGAGAAAAACTGTTTTTT
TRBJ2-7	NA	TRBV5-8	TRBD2	CASVRLGGSLSSSYEQYF	TGTGCCAGCGTCCGACTCGGGGGGTCCCTATCGAGCTCCTACGAGCAGTACTTC
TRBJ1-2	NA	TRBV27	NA	CASNWGDRNYGYTF	TGTGCCAGCAATTGGGGAGATCGTAACTATGGCTACACCTTC
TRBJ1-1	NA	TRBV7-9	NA	CASSLTGVTEAFF	TGTGCCAGCAGCTTAACGGGAGTTACTGAAGCTTTCTTT
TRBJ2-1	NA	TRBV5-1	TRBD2	CASSLGGRSGGNEQFF	TGCGCCAGCAGCTTGGGAGGCCGTAGCGGGGGAAATGAGCAGTTCTTC
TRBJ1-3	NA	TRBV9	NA	CASKSKGAGNTIYF	TGTGCCAGCAAAAGTAAGGGGGCTGGAAACACCATATATTTT
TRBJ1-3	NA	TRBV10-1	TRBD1	CASGQGNTIYF	TGCGCCAGCGGACAGGGCAACACCATATATTTT
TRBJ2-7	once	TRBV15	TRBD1	CATSRGGQGASYEQYF	TGTGCCACCAGCAGAGGGGGTCAGGGGGCGTCCTACGAGCAGTACTTC
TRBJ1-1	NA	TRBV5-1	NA	CASSLAIEGRGGAFF	TGCGCCAGCAGCTTGGCCATTGAGGGGAGGGGTGGAGCTTTCTTT
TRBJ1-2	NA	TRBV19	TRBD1	CAGQGHYGYTF	TGTGCCGGACAGGGTCACTATGGCTACACCTTC
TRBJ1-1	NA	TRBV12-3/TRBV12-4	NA	CASSRGRNTEAFF	TGTGCCAGCAGCCGCGGTAGGAACACTGAAGCTTTCTTT
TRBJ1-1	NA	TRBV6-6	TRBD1	CASRWDRESSEAFF	TGTGCCAGCAGATGGGACAGGGAATCGTCTGAAGCTTTCTTT
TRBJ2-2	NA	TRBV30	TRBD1	CAFPQGAEAGELFF	TGTGCCTTCCCACAGGGGGCAGAGGCCGGGGAGCTGTTTTTT